These T cell receptor beta chains were read from a single sample in a study of beta chain features in type 1 diabetes. TCRdb's copy holds only in-frame clones and misses some; the assay was immunoSEQ multiplex PCR. This table holds almost 350,000 clones, about 18% found once. The sample comprised naive CD4+ T cells from blood. Receptors originate from a woman aged 18-30 years in good health. CDR3s include the opening cysteine and the closing phenylalanine or tryptophan. The D gene is left open where the match is weak. Expanded clones are given a class, and other clones once, few, many or no size at all.

V gene: TRBV14
clone size: -
CDR3 length: 17
D gene: TRBD2
J gene: TRBJ2-3
CDR3 DNA: TGTGCCAGCAGCCAACTGCCGGGTAGCGGGAGCACAGATACGCAGTATTTT
CDR3 protein: CASSQLPGSGSTDTQYF

V gene: TRBV9
clone size: -
CDR3 length: 15
D gene: TRBD1
J gene: TRBJ2-1
CDR3 DNA: TGTGCCAGCAGCACCCGTCAACAGGGGAACAATGAGCAGTTCTTC
CDR3 protein: CASSTRQQGNNEQFF

V gene: TRBV18
clone size: -
CDR3 length: 15
D gene: TRBD1
J gene: TRBJ2-3
CDR3 DNA: TGTGCCAGCTCACCAGGACAGGGGGAGACAGATACGCAGTATTTT
CDR3 protein: CASSPGQGETDTQYF

V gene: TRBV19
clone size: few
CDR3 length: 15
D gene: TRBD2
J gene: TRBJ2-4
CDR3 DNA: TGTGCCAGTAGCCTTAGCGGGGGGGCTCTCGACATTCAGTACTTC
CDR3 protein: CASSLSGGALDIQYF

V gene: TRBV18
clone size: few
CDR3 length: 15
D gene: TRBD2
J gene: TRBJ2-1
CDR3 DNA: TGTGCCAGCTCACCAACTCGGACTAGCCCCAGTGAGCAGTTCTTC
CDR3 protein: CASSPTRTSPSEQFF

V gene: TRBV5-1
clone size: few
CDR3 length: 15
D gene: -
J gene: TRBJ2-1
CDR3 DNA: TGCGCCAGCAGCTTGCGGCTAGCCGAATACAATGAGCAGTTCTTC
CDR3 protein: CASSLRLAEYNEQFF

V gene: TRBV25-1
clone size: -
CDR3 length: 14
D gene: -
J gene: TRBJ2-5
CDR3 DNA: TGTGCCAGCAGTGAATTGAGTGGCCAAGAGACCCAGTACTTC
CDR3 protein: CASSELSGQETQYF

V gene: TRBV7-9
clone size: -
CDR3 length: 14
D gene: TRBD1
J gene: TRBJ1-2
CDR3 DNA: TGTGCCAGCGACCCGGGACAGGGGACCTATGGCTACACCTTC
CDR3 protein: CASDPGQGTYGYTF

V gene: TRBV6-1
clone size: few
CDR3 length: 14
D gene: TRBD2
J gene: TRBJ2-1
CDR3 DNA: TGTGCCGCCCTACGGGGGGACTCCTACAATGAGCAGTTCTTC
CDR3 protein: CAALRGDSYNEQFF

V gene: TRBV11-2
clone size: few
CDR3 length: 14
D gene: -
J gene: TRBJ2-7
CDR3 DNA: TGTGCCAGCAGGAGGCCGGGTCGGTCCTACGAGCAGTACTTC
CDR3 protein: CASRRPGRSYEQYF

V gene: TRBV11-2
clone size: few
CDR3 length: 16
D gene: -
J gene: TRBJ2-5
CDR3 DNA: TGTGCCAGCAGCTACACAACAGGGGCCGGAGGGGAGACCCAGTACTTC
CDR3 protein: CASSYTTGAGGETQYF

V gene: TRBV18
clone size: few
CDR3 length: 14
D gene: -
J gene: TRBJ2-5
CDR3 DNA: TGTGCCAGCTCACCTTCGCGGACAGAAGAGACCCAGTACTTC
CDR3 protein: CASSPSRTEETQYF

V gene: TRBV6-6
clone size: few
CDR3 length: 14
D gene: -
J gene: TRBJ1-5
CDR3 DNA: TGTGCCAGCAGTTACGGGAGGCCCCCCGAGTCCCAGCATTTT
CDR3 protein: CASSYGRPPESQHF

V gene: TRBV28
clone size: -
CDR3 length: 11
D gene: TRBD1
J gene: TRBJ1-2
CDR3 DNA: TGTGCCAGCAGTTTATCGGACAGGGTATCCTTC
CDR3 protein: CASSLSDRVSF

V gene: TRBV7-2
clone size: few
CDR3 length: 17
D gene: -
J gene: TRBJ2-7
CDR3 DNA: TGTGCCAGCAGCTTAAGGGATGGTGCTAGCCTTTTCTACGAGCAGTACTTC
CDR3 protein: CASSLRDGASLFYEQYF

V gene: TRBV4-3
clone size: -
CDR3 length: 14
D gene: TRBD2
J gene: TRBJ2-1
CDR3 DNA: TGCGCCAGCAGCCAAGATTTTCTAGCGGGCTCGCAGTTCTTC
CDR3 protein: CASSQDFLAGSQFF

V gene: TRBV5-1
clone size: few
CDR3 length: 14
D gene: -
J gene: TRBJ1-1
CDR3 DNA: TGCGCCAGCAGCTTCGAGGGCCCGGAGACTGAAGCTTTCTTT
CDR3 protein: CASSFEGPETEAFF

V gene: TRBV7-9
clone size: few
CDR3 length: 14
D gene: -
J gene: TRBJ1-2
CDR3 DNA: TGTGCCAGCAGCCAACAGGGACCTAACTATGGCTACACCTTC
CDR3 protein: CASSQQGPNYGYTF

V gene: TRBV13
clone size: -
CDR3 length: 17
D gene: TRBD2
J gene: TRBJ2-1
CDR3 DNA: TGTACCAGCAGCTTAGCGGGTCATGTAGTCTCCTACAATGAGCAGTTCTTC
CDR3 protein: CTSSLAGHVVSYNEQFF

V gene: TRBV2
clone size: -
CDR3 length: 14
D gene: TRBD1
J gene: TRBJ2-7
CDR3 DNA: TGTGCCAGCAGTTTGGACAGGGGACCCTACGAGCAGTACTTC
CDR3 protein: CASSLDRGPYEQYF

V gene: TRBV30
clone size: -
CDR3 length: 12
D gene: -
J gene: TRBJ2-5
CDR3 DNA: TGTGCCTGGAGTGAGGGGCGGGAGACCCAGTACTTC
CDR3 protein: CAWSEGRETQYF

V gene: TRBV29-1
clone size: -
CDR3 length: 12
D gene: -
J gene: TRBJ1-3
CDR3 DNA: TGCAGCGCAGGGTTCTCTGGAAACACCATATATTTT
CDR3 protein: CSAGFSGNTIYF

V gene: TRBV6-5
clone size: -
CDR3 length: 15
D gene: -
J gene: TRBJ2-6
CDR3 DNA: TGTGCCAGCAGGTCCACAGGAGCCGGGGCCAACGTCCTGACTTTC
CDR3 protein: CASRSTGAGANVLTF

V gene: TRBV4-1
clone size: -
CDR3 length: 15
D gene: TRBD1
J gene: TRBJ2-1
CDR3 DNA: TGCGCCAGCAGCTATTCCGGACAGGGGGGTGGTGAGCAGTTCTTC
CDR3 protein: CASSYSGQGGGEQFF

V gene: TRBV25-1
clone size: -
CDR3 length: 13
D gene: -
J gene: TRBJ1-1
CDR3 DNA: TGTGCCAGCAGTGACAGATGGAGCACTGAAGCTTTCTTT
CDR3 protein: CASSDRWSTEAFF

V gene: TRBV7-2
clone size: few
CDR3 length: 14
D gene: -
J gene: TRBJ2-7
CDR3 DNA: TGTGCCAGCAGCCCCCGGACAGTCTCCTACGAGCAGTACTTC
CDR3 protein: CASSPRTVSYEQYF

V gene: TRBV7-9
clone size: few
CDR3 length: 13
D gene: TRBD1
J gene: TRBJ1-2
CDR3 DNA: TGTGCCAGCAGCAGCCGGGACAGGGGAGTCTACACCTTC
CDR3 protein: CASSSRDRGVYTF

V gene: TRBV5-4
clone size: few
CDR3 length: 12
D gene: -
J gene: TRBJ2-5
CDR3 DNA: TGTGCCAGCAGCTTGGGTGAGGAGACCCAGTACTTC
CDR3 protein: CASSLGEETQYF

V gene: TRBV9
clone size: -
CDR3 length: 15
D gene: TRBD1
J gene: TRBJ2-5
CDR3 DNA: TGTGCCAGCAGCGTAGAGGGGACAGAGATCGAGACCCAGTACTTC
CDR3 protein: CASSVEGTEIETQYF